This entry describes one TCR beta chain. Its target antigen remains unknown. Base-call qualities are not available, and no considerably larger clone is one nucleotide away. This sample is drawn from a study of blood T cell repertoires in COVID-19 (dated by TCRdb to 2020 to 2021). A note on the overall study: Samples covering the acute and convalescent phases of COVID-19 were provided by collaborators in the United States, Italy and Spain. The repertoires were released in a freely available public database intended as a resource for research on the immune response to SARS-CoV-2. The prospective study material was composed of cDNA or gDNA derived from T cells, B-cell-depleted T cells, or PBMCs. A de-identified subject ID, COVID-19 status, age in years and sex were almost always included in the sample metadata. The dataset comprised deeply sampled blood TCRbeta repertoires from subjects exposed to, actively infected with, or recovered from COVID-19. Samples were obtained from the ongoing ImmuneRACE study (first 160 participants) and from 1,254 subjects provided by 6 global collaborators. Where HLA class I and class II types were available, the types were taken from metadata supplied by the sample provider, not from assay-based typing. General study outcomes and caveats: How much clinical and demographic metadata was included differed by source and by participant, and the metadata was provided uncurated.

Based on the germline V gene (reference sequence), the CDR1 and CDR2 sequences are MNHEY and SMNVEV. Trimming removed 8 bases from V and 3 bases from J, leaving 28 bases between the germline ends. Including cysteine and phenylalanine, the CDR3 has 18 amino acids. The DNA shown is the 54-base CDR3, in frame from base 1. In Seattle, one collaborating source enrolled patients while the infection was active and tracked those patients longitudinally over the course of disease. Whole blood was collected in K2EDTA tubes by collaborating institutions according to the institutions' own protocols. For TCRbeta analysis, collaborators shipped samples in one of three forms: frozen whole blood, isolated PBMCs, or DNA extracted from either of those sample types. The immunoSEQ Assay, a bias-controlled multiplex PCR, was used to amplify TCRbeta CDR3 regions from genomic DNA. The published analysis was carried out like this. The number of nucleated cells in each sample was estimated from the amplification of reference gene primers within the assay. Sequence reads were collapsed and filtered to measure the absolute abundance of every unique TCRbeta CDR3 rearrangement. For each sample, productive Simpson clonality was calculated by taking the square root of Simpson's diversity index across productive rearrangements. As stored in TCRdb, this immuneACCESS dataset retains in-frame rearrangements with V and J assigned. A fraction of the clones does not appear; measured against another copy, unresolved V genes explain less than half of the discrepancy, and the remainder lacks a known reason. V and J calls and clone size are copied from that table; D and trimming were computed from the DNA. Within this sample are under 60,000 clones, with approximately 87% of them counted one time only. Approximately 6% of the sample belongs to the ten largest clones.

Sequenced input: peripheral blood. The rearranged segments are TRBV27 and TRBJ1-2, with TRBD1 tentatively as D gene (6 bases match). This receptor was taken from a woman in her sixties with COVID-19, enrolled during active disease. The CDR3 protein is CASPHPHQPTGSDYGYTF. The nucleotides are TGTGCCAGCCCTCACCCCCATCAACCGACAGGATCGGACTATGGCTACACCTTC.